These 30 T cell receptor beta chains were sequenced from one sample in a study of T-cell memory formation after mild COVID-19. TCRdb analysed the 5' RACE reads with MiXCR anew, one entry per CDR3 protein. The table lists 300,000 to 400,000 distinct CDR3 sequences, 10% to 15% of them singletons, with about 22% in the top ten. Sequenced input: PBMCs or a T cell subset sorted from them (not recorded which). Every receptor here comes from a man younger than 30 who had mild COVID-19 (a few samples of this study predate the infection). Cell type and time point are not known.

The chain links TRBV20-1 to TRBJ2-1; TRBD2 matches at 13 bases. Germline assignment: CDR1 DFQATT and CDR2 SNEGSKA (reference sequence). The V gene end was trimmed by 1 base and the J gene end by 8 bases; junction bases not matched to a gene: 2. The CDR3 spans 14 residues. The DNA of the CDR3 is TGCAGTGCTAGAGGGACTAGCGGGGGCCATGAGCAGTTCTTC. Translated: CSARGTSGGHEQFF.

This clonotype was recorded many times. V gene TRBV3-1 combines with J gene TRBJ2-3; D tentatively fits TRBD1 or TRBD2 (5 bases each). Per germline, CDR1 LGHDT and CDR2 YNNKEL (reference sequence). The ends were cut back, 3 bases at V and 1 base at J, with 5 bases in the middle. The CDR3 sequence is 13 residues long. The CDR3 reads CASSQGGTDTQYF. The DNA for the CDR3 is TGTGCCAGCAGCCAGGGGGGCACAGATACGCAGTATTTT.

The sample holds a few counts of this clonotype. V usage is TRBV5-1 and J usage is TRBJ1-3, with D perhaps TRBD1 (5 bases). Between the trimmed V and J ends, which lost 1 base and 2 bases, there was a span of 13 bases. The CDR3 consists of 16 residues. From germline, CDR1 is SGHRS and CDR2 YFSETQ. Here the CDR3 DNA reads TGCGCCAGCAGCTTGCTCGGGACCTTGACTGGAAACACCATATATTTT. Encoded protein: CASSLLGTLTGNTIYF.

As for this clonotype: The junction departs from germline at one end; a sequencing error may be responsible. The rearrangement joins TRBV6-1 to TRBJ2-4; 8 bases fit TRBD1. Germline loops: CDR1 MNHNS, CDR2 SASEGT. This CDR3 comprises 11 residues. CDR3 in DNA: TGTGCCAGCAGTATACCGGGACAGGCCAAATTC. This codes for CASSIPGQAKF.

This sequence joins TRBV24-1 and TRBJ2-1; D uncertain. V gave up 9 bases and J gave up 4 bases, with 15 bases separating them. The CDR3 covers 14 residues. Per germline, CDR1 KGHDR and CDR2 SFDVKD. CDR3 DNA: TGTGCCACCTCTGCTGGGCAAGGTTACAATGAGCAGTTCTTC. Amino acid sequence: CATSAGQGYNEQFF.

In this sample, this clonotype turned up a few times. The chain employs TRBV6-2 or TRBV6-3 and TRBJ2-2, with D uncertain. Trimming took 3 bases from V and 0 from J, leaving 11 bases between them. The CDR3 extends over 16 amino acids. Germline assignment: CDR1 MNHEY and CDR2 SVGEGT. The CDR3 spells CASSYMDPTNTGELFF. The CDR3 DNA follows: TGTGCCAGCAGTTATATGGACCCCACGAACACCGGGGAGCTGTTTTTT.

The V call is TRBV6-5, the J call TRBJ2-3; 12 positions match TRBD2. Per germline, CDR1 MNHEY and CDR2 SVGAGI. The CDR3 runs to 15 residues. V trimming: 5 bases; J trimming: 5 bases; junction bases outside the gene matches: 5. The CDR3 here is CASSGLAGQGDTQYF. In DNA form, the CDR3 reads TGTGCCAGCAGTGGACTAGCGGGGCAGGGAGATACGCAGTATTTT.

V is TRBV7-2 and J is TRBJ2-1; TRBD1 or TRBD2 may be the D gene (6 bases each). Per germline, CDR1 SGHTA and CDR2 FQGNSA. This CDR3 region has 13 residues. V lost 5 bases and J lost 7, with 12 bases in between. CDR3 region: CASSRWRGNEQFF. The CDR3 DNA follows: TGTGCCAGCAGCCGTTGGAGGGGGAATGAGCAGTTCTTC.

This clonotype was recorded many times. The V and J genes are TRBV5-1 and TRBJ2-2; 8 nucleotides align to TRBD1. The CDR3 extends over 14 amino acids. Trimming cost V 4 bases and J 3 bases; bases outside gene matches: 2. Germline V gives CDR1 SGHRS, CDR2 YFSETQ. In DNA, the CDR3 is TGCGCCAGCAGCAAGGGACAGGACACCGGGGAGCTGTTTTTT. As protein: CASSKGQDTGELFF.

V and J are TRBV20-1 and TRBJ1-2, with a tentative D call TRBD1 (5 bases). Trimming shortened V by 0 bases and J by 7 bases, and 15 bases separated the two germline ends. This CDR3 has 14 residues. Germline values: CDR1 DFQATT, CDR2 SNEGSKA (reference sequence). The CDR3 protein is CSARDEGEPPGYTF. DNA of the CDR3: TGCAGTGCTAGAGATGAAGGGGAACCTCCTGGCTACACCTTC.

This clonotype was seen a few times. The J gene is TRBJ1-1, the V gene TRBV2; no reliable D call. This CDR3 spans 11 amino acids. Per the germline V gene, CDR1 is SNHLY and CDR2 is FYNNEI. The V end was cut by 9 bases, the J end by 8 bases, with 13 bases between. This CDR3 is CASLRGYEAFF. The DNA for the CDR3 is TGTGCCAGTCTCCGTGGTTACGAAGCTTTCTTT.

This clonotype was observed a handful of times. The CDR3 region is CASSGGGNLYNEQFF. CDR3 in DNA: TGTGCCAGCAGTGGAGGGGGCAATCTCTACAATGAGCAGTTCTTC. This sequence joins TRBV6-1 and TRBJ2-1, with 7 bases identical to TRBD1. The CDR3 loop spans 15 amino acids. From germline, CDR1 is MNHNS and CDR2 SASEGT. V gave up 4 bases and J gave up 3 bases; unmatched junction bases: 6.

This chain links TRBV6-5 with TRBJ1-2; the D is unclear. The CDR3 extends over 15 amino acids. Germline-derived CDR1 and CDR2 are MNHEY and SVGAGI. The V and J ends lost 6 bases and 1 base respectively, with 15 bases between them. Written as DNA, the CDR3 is TGTGCCAGCAGCCCCGGAGAGGCCTTTAACTATGGCTACACCTTC. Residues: CASSPGEAFNYGYTF.

DNA for the CDR3: TGCGCCAGCAGCTTGGCCTGGCCGAGGGGGCGTAGAGAAGATACGCAGTATTTT. Encoded protein: CASSLAWPRGRREDTQYF. The chain employs TRBV5-1 and TRBJ2-3, with 7 bases identical to TRBD1. The CDR3 is made up of 18 amino acids. Trimming cost V 0 bases and J 5 bases; bases outside gene matches: 15. Per germline, CDR1 SGHRS and CDR2 YFSETQ. The full variable domain, its missing parts supplied by reference TRBV5-1 and TRBJ2-3, is KAGVTQTPRYLIKTRGQQVTLSCSPISGHRSVSWYQQTPGQGLQFLFEYFSETQRNKGNFPGRFSGRQFSNSRSEMNVSTLELGDSALYLCASSLAWPRGRREDTQYFGPGTRLTVL.

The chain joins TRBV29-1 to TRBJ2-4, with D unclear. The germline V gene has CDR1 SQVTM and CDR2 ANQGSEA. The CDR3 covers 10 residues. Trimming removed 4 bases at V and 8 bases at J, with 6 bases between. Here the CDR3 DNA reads TGCAGCGTTGTAGTGGACATTCAGTACTTC. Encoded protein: CSVVVDIQYF.

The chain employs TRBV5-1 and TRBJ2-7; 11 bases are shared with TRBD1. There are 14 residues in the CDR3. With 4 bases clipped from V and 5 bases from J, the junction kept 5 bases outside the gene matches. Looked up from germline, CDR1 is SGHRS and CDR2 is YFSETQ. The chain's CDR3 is CASSQGTGGNEQYF. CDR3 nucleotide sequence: TGCGCCAGCAGCCAGGGGACAGGGGGAAACGAGCAGTACTTC.

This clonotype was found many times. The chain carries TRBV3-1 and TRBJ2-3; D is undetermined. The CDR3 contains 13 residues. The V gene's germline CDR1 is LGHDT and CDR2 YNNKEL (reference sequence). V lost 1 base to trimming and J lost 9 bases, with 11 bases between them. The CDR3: CASSQVLGVTQYF. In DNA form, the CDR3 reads TGTGCCAGCAGCCAAGTACTTGGCGTGACGCAGTATTTT.

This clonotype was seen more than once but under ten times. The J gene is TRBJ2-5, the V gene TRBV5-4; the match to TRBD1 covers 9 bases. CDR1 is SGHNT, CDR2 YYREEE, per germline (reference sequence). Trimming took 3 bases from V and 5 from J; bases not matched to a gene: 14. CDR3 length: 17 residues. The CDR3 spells CASSSEAGTGSLETQYF. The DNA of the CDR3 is TGTGCCAGCAGCTCGGAGGCTGGGACAGGGTCTCTGGAGACCCAGTACTTC. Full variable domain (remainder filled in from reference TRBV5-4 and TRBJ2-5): ETGVTQSPTHLIKTRGQQVTLRCSSQSGHNTVSWYQQALGQGPQFIFQYYREEENGRGNFPPRFSGLQFPNYSSELNVNALELDDSALYLCASSSEAGTGSLETQYFGPGTRLLVL.

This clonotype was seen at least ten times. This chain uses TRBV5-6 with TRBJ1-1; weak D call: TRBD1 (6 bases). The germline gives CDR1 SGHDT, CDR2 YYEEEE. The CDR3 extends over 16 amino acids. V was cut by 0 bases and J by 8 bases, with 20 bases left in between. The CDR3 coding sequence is TGTGCCAGCAGCTTGGCCGTCGGGGGCCTGAGGGGAGAAGCTTTCTTT. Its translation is CASSLAVGGLRGEAFF.

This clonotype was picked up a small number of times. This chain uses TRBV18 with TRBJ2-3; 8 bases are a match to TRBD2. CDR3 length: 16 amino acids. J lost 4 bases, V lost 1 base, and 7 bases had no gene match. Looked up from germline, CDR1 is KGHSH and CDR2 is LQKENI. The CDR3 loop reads CASSPRGSGVSDTQYF. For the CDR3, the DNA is TGTGCCAGCTCACCACGCGGTAGCGGGGTTTCAGATACGCAGTATTTT. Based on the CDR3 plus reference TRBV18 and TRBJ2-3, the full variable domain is NAGVMQNPRHLVRRRGQEARLRCSPMKGHSHVYWYRQLPEEGLKFMVYLQKENIIDESGMPKERFSAEFPKEGPSILRIQQVVRGDSAAYFCASSPRGSGVSDTQYFGPGTRLTVL.

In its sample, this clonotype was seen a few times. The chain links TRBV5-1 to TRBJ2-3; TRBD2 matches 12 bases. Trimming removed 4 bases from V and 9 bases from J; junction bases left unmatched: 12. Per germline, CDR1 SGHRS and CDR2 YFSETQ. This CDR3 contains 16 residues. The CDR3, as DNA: TGCGCCAGCAGCGCTGAACCTAGCGGGGGGGCAGGGACGCAGTATTTT. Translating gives CASSAEPSGGAGTQYF.

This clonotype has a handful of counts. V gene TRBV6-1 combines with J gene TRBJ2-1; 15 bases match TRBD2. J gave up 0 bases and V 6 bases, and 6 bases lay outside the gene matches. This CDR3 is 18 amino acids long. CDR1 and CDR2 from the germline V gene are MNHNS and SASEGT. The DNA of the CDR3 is TGTGCCAGCAGGGGACTAGCGGGGGGCCTTAGCTCCTACAATGAGCAGTTCTTC. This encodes CASRGLAGGLSSYNEQFF.

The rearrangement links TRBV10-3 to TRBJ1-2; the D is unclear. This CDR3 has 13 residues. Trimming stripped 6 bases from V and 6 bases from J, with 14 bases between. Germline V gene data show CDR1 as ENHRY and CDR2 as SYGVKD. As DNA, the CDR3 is TGTGCCATCAGGTCTGATTCGTTAGATGGCTACACCTTC. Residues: CAIRSDSLDGYTF.

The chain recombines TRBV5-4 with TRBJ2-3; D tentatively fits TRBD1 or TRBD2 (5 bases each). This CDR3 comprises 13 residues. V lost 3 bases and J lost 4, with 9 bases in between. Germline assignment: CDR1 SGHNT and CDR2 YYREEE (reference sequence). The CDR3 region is CASSWGPPDTQYF. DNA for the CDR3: TGTGCCAGCAGCTGGGGACCACCAGATACGCAGTATTTT.

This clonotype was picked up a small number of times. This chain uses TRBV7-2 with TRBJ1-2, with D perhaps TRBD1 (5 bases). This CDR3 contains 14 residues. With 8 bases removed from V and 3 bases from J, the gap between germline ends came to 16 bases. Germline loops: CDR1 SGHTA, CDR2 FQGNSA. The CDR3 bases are TGTGCCAGCGGACAAAGGAGTTCTCACTATGGCTACACCTTC. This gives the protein CASGQRSSHYGYTF. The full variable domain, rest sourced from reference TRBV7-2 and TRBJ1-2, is GAGVSQSPSNKVTEKGKDVELRCDPISGHTALYWYRQSLGQGLEFLIYFQGNSAPDKSGLPSDRFSAERTGGSVSTLTIQRTQQEDSAVYLCASGQRSSHYGYTFGSGTRLTVV.

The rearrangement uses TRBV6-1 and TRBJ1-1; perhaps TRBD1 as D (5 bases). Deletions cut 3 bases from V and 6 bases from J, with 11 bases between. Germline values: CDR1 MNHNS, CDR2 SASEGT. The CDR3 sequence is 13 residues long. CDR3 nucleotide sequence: TGTGCCAGCAGTGACGGGGGTGGGTCTGAAGCTTTCTTT. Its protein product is CASSDGGGSEAFF.

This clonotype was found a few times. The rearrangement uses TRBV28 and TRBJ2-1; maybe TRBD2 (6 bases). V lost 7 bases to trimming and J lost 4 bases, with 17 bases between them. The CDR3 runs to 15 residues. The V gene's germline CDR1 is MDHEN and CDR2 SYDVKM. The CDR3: CASTNPAGRYNEQFF. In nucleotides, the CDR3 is TGTGCCAGCACCAATCCCGCGGGGAGATACAATGAGCAGTTCTTC.

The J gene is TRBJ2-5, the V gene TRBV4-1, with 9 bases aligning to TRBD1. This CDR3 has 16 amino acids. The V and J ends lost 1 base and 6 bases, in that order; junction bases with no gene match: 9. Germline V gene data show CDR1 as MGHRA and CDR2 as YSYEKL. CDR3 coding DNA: TGCGCCAGCAGCCAAGTTTTTACAGGGGGCTTCAAGACCCAGTACTTC. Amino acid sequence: CASSQVFTGGFKTQYF.

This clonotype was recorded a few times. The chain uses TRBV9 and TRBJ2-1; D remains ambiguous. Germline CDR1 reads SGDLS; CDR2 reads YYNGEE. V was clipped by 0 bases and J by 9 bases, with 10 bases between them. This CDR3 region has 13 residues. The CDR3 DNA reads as TGTGCCAGCAGCGTAGTCTGGGCCGGTGAGCAGTTCTTC. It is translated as CASSVVWAGEQFF.

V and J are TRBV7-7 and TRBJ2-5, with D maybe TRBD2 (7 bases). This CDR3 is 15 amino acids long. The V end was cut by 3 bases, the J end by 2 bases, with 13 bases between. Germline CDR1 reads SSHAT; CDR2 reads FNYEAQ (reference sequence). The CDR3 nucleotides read TGTGCCAGCAGCTTGGGGGGGCAGGGACAAGAGACCCAGTACTTC. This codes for CASSLGGQGQETQYF.